The 10 T cell receptor beta chains presented below share a single source sample, sequenced in a study of cytomegalovirus exposure and HLA in healthy donors. Primers for the PCR totalled 60 Vbeta and 13 Jbeta. TCRdb's copy holds only in-frame clones and misses some; the assay was immunoSEQ multiplex PCR. Of around 120,000 clones in the sample, roughly 9% are singletons; the top ten hold 3%. The sequenced material came from PBMCs. These receptors all come from a man aged 30 to 45 in good health and CMV-seronegative.

The chain joins TRBV18 to TRBJ1-1; D gene unclear. Germline CDR1 KGHSH, CDR2 LQKENI. V dropped 8 bases and J dropped 2 bases, with 9 bases sitting between them. This CDR3 spans 12 amino acids. In DNA, the CDR3 is TGTGCCAGCGCGCTAAGAAACACTGAAGCTTTCTTT. Protein: CASALRNTEAFF.

The chain recombines TRBV19 with TRBJ1-2; 12 bases are a match to TRBD1. The CDR3 spans 14 residues. Germline CDR1 LNHDA, CDR2 SQIVND (reference sequence). Unmatched junction bases numbered 5, after V lost 4 bases and J lost 8 bases. CDR3 DNA: TGTGCCAGTAGTACGGGACAGGGGGCGTGGGGCTACACCTTC. This translates into CASSTGQGAWGYTF.

The chain employs TRBV28 and TRBJ1-2; tentatively, D is TRBD1 (5 bases). Trimming pared 2 bases from V and 1 base from J, leaving 14 bases between. The CDR3 spans 16 residues. Germline assignment: CDR1 MDHEN and CDR2 SYDVKM. CDR3 DNA sequence: TGTGCCAGCAGTTTAGGCCTAAGGGGTTTTAACTATGGCTACACCTTC. Translation: CASSLGLRGFNYGYTF.

This chain joins TRBV4-3 and TRBJ1-2; TRBD1 matches at 11 bases. Trimming removed 1 base from V and 7 bases from J; junction bases left unmatched: 2. CDR1 is LGHNA, CDR2 YSLEER, per germline. CDR3 size: 14 residues. The CDR3 sequence: CASSQGDRGTGYTF. The CDR3 DNA sequence: TGCGCCAGCAGCCAAGGGGACAGGGGGACTGGCTACACCTTC.

The CDR3, as DNA: TGTGCCAGCAGCGTAGTTGTAGAAACCGGTGAGCAGTTCTTC. It yields the protein CASSVVVETGEQFF. The rearrangement joins TRBV9 to TRBJ2-1; D unresolved. Germline loops: CDR1 SGDLS, CDR2 YYNGEE. Trimming left V 0 bases short and J 9 bases short, with 13 bases between. CDR3 length: 14 residues. Supplemented by reference TRBV9 and TRBJ2-1, the full variable domain reads DSGVTQTPKHLITATGQRVTLRCSPRSGDLSVYWYQQSLDQGLQFLIQYYNGEERAKGNILERFSAQQFPDLHSELNLSSLELGDSALYFCASSVVVETGEQFFGPGTRLTVL.

CDR3 bases: TGTGCCAGCAGCACCCGGGACAGGGGGCGTGGGGCCAACGTCCTGACTTTC. It yields the protein CASSTRDRGRGANVLTF. This sequence joins TRBV7-8 and TRBJ2-6; 12 bases align to TRBD1. Losses at the gene ends were 5 bases for V and 3 bases for J; bases not matched to a gene: 5. The CDR3 length is 17 residues. Germline V lookup: CDR1 SGHVS, CDR2 FQNEAQ.

The rearrangement joins TRBV27 to TRBJ1-6; TRBD1 is a possible D gene (6 bases). V lost 1 base, J lost 6 bases, and 16 bases lay in between. Germline CDR1 is MNHEY and CDR2 is SMNVEV (reference sequence). This CDR3 has 17 residues. For the CDR3, the DNA is TGTGCCAGCAGTTTATATCTGGCAGGGGATTTTAATTCACCCCTCCACTTT. This encodes CASSLYLAGDFNSPLHF.

CDR3: CASSPWTEKDTQYF. The CDR3, as DNA: TGTGCCAGCAGCCCCTGGACAGAAAAAGATACGCAGTATTTT. This chain connects TRBV5-4 to TRBJ2-3; D is possibly TRBD1 (6 bases). The CDR3 consists of 14 residues. Trimming took off 4 bases at V and 5 bases at J, with 14 bases between the two ends. Per germline, CDR1 SGHNT and CDR2 YYREEE (reference sequence).

The V and J genes are TRBV30 and TRBJ1-5; the D is unclear. V lost 0 bases, J lost 0 bases, and 6 bases lay in between. The CDR3 covers 14 residues. Germline CDR1 and CDR2: GTSNPN and SVGIG (reference sequence). The CDR3 bases are TGTGCCTGGAGTGTACATAATAGCAATCAGCCCCAGCATTTT. Its translation: CAWSVHNSNQPQHF.

Only a few counts were recorded for this clone. The V and J genes are TRBV19 and TRBJ1-1, with TRBD1 matching over 8 bases. CDR1 is LNHDA and CDR2 is SQIVND in the germline V gene (reference sequence). V trimming: 5 bases; J trimming: 11 bases; junction bases outside the gene matches: 7. This CDR3 is built from 12 residues. CDR3 in amino acids: CASSFLDRVAFF. CDR3 nucleotides: TGTGCCAGTAGTTTTTTGGACAGGGTCGCTTTCTTT. Variable domain in full (rest from reference TRBV19 and TRBJ1-1): DGGITQSPKYLFRKEGQNVTLSCEQNLNHDAMYWYRQDPGQGLRLIYYSQIVNDFQKGDIAEGYSVSREKKESFPLTVTSAQKNPTAFYLCASSFLDRVAFFGQGTRLTVV.